The entry below gives a single T cell receptor beta chain sequence along with its context. Its specificity is unknown. Several immunoSEQ 96-well plates shared each subset's DNA, each plate a replicate. Methods used by the authors: Sequence data from immunoSEQ were junction-only and lacked quality scores; consequently, filtering differed. The protocol was immunoSEQ multiplex PCR, while the TCRdb copy is restricted to in-frame clones and leaves out a portion. The V and J calls and clone size are taken from that table; D and trimming were inferred from the DNA. The sample yields about 2.4 million clones, approximately 94% seen once. The data were taken from a study of shared clonotypes between healthy human individuals. Study results and limitations: Estimated clonotype richness was generally higher in naive than memory subsets.

The receptor's source is a man aged 18 to 35 in good health. Some clones in this sample may be carry-over from other donors' samples. Sequencing was carried out using naive CD4+ T cells from PBMCs. Documented subset: CD45RA+ positively selected.

Written as DNA, the CDR3 is TGTGCCAGCAGCGCGAAACAGGGTGCCCAAGAGACCCAGTACTTC. Protein: CASSAKQGAQETQYF. The rearrangement joins TRBV5-4 to TRBJ2-5; a weak D match, TRBD1 (6 bases). CDR1 and CDR2 (germline): SGHNT, YYREEE (reference sequence). This CDR3 region has 15 residues. The V gene lost 4 bases and the J gene lost 1 base, with 14 bases spanning the gap.